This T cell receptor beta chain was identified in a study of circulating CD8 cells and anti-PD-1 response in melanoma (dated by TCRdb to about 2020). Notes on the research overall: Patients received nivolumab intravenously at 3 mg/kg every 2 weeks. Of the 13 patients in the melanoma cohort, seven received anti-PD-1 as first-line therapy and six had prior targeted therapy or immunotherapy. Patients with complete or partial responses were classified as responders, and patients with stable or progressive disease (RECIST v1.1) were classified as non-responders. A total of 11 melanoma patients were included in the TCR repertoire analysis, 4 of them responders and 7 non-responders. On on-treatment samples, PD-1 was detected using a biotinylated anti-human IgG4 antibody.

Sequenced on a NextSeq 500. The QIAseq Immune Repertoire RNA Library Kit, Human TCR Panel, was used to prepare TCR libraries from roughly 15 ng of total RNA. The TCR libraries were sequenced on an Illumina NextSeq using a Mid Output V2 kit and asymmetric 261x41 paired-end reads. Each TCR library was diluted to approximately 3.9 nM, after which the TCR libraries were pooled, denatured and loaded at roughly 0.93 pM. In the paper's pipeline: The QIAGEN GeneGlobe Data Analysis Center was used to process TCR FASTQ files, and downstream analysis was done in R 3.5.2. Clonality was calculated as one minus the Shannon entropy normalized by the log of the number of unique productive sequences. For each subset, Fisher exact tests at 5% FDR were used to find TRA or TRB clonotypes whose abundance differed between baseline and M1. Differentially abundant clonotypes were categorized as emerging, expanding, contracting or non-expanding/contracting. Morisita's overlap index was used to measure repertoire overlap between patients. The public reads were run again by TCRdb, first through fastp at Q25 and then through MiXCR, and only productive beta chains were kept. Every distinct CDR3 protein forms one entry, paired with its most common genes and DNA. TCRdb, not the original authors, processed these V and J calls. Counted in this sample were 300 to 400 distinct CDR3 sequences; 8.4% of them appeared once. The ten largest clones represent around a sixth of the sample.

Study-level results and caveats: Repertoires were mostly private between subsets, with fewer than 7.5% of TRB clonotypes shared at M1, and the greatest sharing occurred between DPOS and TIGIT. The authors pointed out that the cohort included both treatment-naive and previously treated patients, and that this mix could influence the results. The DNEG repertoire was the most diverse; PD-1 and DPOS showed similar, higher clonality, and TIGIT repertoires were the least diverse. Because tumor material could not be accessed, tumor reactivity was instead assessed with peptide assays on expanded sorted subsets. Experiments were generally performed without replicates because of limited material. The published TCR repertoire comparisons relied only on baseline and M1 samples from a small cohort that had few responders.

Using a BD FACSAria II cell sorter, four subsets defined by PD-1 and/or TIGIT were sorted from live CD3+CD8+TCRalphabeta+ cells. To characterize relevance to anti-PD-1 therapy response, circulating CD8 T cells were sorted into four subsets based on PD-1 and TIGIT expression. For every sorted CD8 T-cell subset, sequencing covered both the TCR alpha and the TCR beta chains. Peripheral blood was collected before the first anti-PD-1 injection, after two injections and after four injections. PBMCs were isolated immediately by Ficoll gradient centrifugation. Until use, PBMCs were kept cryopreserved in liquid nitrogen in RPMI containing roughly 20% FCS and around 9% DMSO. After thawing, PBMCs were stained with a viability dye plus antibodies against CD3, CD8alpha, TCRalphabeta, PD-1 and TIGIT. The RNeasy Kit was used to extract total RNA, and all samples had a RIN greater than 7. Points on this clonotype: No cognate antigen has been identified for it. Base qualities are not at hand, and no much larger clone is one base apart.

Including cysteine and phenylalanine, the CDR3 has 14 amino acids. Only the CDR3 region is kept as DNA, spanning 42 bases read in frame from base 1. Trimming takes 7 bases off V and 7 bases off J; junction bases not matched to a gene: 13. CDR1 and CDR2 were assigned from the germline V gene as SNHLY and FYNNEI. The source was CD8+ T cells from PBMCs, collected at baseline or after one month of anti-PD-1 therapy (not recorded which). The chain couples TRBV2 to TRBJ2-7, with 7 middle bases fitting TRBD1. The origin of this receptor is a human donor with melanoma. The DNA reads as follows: TGTGCCAGCAATGTAATGACAGGGAAGAATGAGCAGTACTTC. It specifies CASNVMTGKNEQYF.